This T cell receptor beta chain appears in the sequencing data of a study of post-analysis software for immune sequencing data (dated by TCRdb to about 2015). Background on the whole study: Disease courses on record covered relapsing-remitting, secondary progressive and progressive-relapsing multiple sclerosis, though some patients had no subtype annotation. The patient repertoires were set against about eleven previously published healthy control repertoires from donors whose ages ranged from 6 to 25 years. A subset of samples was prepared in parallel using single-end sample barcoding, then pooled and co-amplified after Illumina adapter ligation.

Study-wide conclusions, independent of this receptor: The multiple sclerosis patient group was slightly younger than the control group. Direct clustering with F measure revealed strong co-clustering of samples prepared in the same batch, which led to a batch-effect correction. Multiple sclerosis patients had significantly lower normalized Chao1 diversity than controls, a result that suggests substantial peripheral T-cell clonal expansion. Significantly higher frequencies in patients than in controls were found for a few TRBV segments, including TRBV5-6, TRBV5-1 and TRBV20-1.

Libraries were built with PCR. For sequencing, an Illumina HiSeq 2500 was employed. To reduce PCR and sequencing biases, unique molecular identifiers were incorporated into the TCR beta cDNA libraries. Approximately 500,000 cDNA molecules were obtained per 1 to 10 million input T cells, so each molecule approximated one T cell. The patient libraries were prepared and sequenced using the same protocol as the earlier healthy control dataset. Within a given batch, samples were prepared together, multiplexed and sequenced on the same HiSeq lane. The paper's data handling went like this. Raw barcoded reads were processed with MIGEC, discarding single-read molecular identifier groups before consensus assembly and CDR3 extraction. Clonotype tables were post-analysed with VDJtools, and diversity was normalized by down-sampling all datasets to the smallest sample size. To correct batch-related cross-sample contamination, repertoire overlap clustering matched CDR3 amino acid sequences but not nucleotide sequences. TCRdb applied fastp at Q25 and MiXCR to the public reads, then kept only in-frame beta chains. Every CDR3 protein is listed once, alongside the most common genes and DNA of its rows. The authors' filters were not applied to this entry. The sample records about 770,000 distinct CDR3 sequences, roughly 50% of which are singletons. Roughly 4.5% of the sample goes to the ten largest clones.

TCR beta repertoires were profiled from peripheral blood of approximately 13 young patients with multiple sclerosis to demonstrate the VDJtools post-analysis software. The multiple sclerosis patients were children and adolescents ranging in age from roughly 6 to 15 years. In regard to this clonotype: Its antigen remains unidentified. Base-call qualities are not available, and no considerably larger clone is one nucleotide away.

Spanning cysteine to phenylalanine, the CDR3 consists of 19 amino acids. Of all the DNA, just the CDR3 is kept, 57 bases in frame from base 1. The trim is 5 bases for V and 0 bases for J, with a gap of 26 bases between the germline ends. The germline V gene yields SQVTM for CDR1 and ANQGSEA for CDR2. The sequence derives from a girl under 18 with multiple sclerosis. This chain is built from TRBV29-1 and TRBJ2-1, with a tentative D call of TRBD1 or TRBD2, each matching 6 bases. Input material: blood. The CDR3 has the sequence CSVPTGGRGLTSSYNEQFF. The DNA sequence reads TGCAGCGTTCCCACCGGGGGCAGGGGACTTACGAGCTCCTACAATGAGCAGTTCTTC.